This TCR beta chain was captured in a study of vaccination and CD4 T cells after COVID-19. CDR3 length: 15 residues. The ends were cut back, 5 bases at V and 0 bases at J, with 13 bases in the middle. CDR1 is MNHEY, CDR2 SMNVEV, per germline (reference sequence). This clonotype has just a few counts. Antigen: not known. Treatment described: roughly nine-day PBMC culture with coronavirus spike peptide pools or control peptides (ViraFEST assay). Unexposed donor CD4+ T cells predated the COVID-19 pandemic, collected 2011-2018. Researchers reported culturing approximately 2 million PBMCs per well with about 10 IU/ml IL-2 and approximately 9.4 ug/ml peptide pools. Cultured CD4+ T cells had their DNA profiled by the Oncomine TCR Beta short-read assay. MiXCR was run by TCRdb on the PCR reads, yielding one entry per CDR3 protein. The sample yields 7,000 or so distinct CDR3 sequences, roughly 43% seen once.

The sequenced material came from CD4+ T cells from blood, cultured in vitro. This receptor was identified in a human donor in good health. The V call is TRBV27, the J call TRBJ1-1; D is uncertain. As DNA, the CDR3 is TGTGCCAGCAGTCCCCCCGGACGCTTGAACACTGAAGCTTTCTTT. Its translation: CASSPPGRLNTEAFF.